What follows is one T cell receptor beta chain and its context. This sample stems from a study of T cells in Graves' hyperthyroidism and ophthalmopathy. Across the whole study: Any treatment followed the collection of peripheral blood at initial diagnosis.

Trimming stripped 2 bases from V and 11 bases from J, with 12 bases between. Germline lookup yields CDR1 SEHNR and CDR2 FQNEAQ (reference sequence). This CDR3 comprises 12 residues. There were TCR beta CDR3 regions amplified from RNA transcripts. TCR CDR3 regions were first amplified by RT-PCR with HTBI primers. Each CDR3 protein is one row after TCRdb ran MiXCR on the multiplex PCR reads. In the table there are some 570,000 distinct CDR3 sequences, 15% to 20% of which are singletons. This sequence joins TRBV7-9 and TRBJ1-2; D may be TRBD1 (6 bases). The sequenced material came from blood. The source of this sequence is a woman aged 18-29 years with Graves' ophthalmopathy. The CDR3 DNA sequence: TGTGCCAGCAGCTTATCGGGGGGCGCTTACACCTTC. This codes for CASSLSGGAYTF.